This T cell receptor beta chain was sequenced for a study of OX40 agonist ivuxolimab in advanced cancers. In the case of this clone: Its target is not known.

Findings and limits, study-wide: Expanded clones were, on average, more numerous among CD8+ T cells than CD4+.

Measured with immunoSEQ multiplex PCR; TCRdb has only the in-frame clones, and not every one. The profile shows 70,000 to 90,000 clones, roughly 80% of them singletons. This sample comprised CD4+ or CD8+ T cells sorted from blood, obtained in a trial of the OX40 agonist ivuxolimab. The source is an adult with an advanced solid tumor such as melanoma, head and neck, liver or kidney cancer.

The CDR3 is CASSLSPGGQETQYF. CDR3 sequence (DNA): TGTGCCAGCAGCTTATCCCCGGGGGGGCAAGAGACCCAGTACTTC. V and J are TRBV7-6 and TRBJ2-5; 8 nucleotides align to TRBD2. The V gene end was trimmed by 2 bases and the J gene end by 2 bases; junction bases not matched to a gene: 4. The CDR3 length is 15 residues. The germline CDR1 and CDR2 sequences are SGHVS and FNYEAQ.